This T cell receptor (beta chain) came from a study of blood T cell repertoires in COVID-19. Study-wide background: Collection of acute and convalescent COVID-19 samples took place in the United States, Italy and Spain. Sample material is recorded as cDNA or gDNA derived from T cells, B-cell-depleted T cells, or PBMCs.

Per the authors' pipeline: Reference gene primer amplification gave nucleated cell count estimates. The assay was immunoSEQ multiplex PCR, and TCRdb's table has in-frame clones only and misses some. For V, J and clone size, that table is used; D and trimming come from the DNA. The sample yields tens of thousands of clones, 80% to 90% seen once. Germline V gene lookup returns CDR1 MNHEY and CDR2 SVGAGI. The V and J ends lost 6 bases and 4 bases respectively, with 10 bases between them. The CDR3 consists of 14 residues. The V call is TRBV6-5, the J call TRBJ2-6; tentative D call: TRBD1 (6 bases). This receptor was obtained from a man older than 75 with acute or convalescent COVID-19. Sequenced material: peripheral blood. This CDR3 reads CASSTGWGANVLTF. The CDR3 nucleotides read TGTGCCAGCAGCACAGGGTGGGGGGCCAACGTCCTGACTTTC.